Reported below is one T cell receptor beta chain. Its antigen is undetermined. These data are taken from a study of Graves' ophthalmopathy and Graves' hyperthyroidism. The authors amplified TCR beta CDR3 regions from RNA transcripts. First-round RT-PCR used HTBI primers; second-round multiplex PCR followed. One entry per CDR3 protein, called by TCRdb with MiXCR from the multiplex PCR reads. In the table there are 150,000 or so distinct CDR3 sequences, around 40% of which are singletons. Study-level findings and limits: A 13-signature model separated ophthalmopathy from stable hyperthyroidism, about 90% sensitivity, roughly 81% specificity. Blood also contained most of the expanded thyroid clonotypes above 0.001 frequency.

Germline V CDR1 and CDR2: MNHNS, SASEGT. This CDR3 region has 15 residues. V was cut by 6 bases and J by 5 bases, with 19 bases left in between. What was sequenced was peripheral blood. The clonotype comes from a man under 40 with Graves' ophthalmopathy. The chain carries TRBV6-1 and TRBJ2-5; a possible D gene is TRBD2 (6 bases). CDR3 sequence reads: CASRRELAVLETQYF. The CDR3 DNA is TGTGCCAGCAGGAGGGAACTAGCAGTGCTCGAGACCCAGTACTTC.